Each of the 24 T cell receptor beta chains below was sequenced from the same sample in a study of blood T cell repertoires in COVID-19. Clones were sequenced by immunoSEQ multiplex PCR, and TCRdb holds only the in-frame ones, with some missing. The sample yields roughly 130,000 clones, approximately 89% seen once. Sequences were obtained from peripheral blood. These receptor sequences come from a man between 60 and 75 years old with active or convalescent COVID-19.

V and J are TRBV13 and TRBJ2-1; D gene ambiguous. Germline CDR1 is PRHDT and CDR2 is FYEKMQ (reference sequence). V lost 5 bases to trimming and J lost 3 bases, with 11 bases between them. The CDR3 extends over 14 amino acids. In DNA, the CDR3 is TGTGCCAGCAGCCCCCGTGGTAGCTACAATGAGCAGTTCTTC. Protein: CASSPRGSYNEQFF.

This sequence joins TRBV6-5 and TRBJ1-2, with 9 nucleotides matching TRBD1. This CDR3 spans 13 amino acids. V was pared by 6 bases and J by 6 bases, with 5 bases of the junction left unmatched. From germline, CDR1 is MNHEY and CDR2 SVGAGI. The CDR3 region is CASSRGTGNGYTF. CDR3 bases: TGTGCCAGCAGCCGTGGGACAGGGAATGGCTACACCTTC.

The chain couples TRBV29-1 to TRBJ1-1, with D maybe TRBD1 (5 bases). Trimming took off 7 bases at V and 0 bases at J, with 9 bases between the two ends. This CDR3 has 12 amino acids. CDR1 is SQVTM and CDR2 is ANQGSEA in the germline V gene. The DNA for the CDR3 is TGCAGCGCGACAGCTGTGAACACTGAAGCTTTCTTT. This gives the protein CSATAVNTEAFF.

The V and J genes are TRBV11-2 and TRBJ2-1; a weak D match, TRBD2 (5 bases). The germline V and J ends were trimmed by 6 bases and 6 bases, with 18 bases remaining between them. The CDR3 length is 15 residues. Germline V gene data show CDR1 as SGHAT and CDR2 as FQNNGV. CDR3 protein: CASSTGLATSNEQFF. The CDR3 nucleotides are TGTGCCAGCAGTACCGGACTCGCGACGAGCAATGAGCAGTTCTTC.

This chain joins TRBV28 and TRBJ1-1; D remains unclear. The V end was cut by 6 bases, the J end by 2 bases, with 7 bases between. Per germline, CDR1 MDHEN and CDR2 SYDVKM. The length of the CDR3 is 12 residues. The CDR3 is CASSLFNTEAFF. Written as DNA, the CDR3 is TGTGCCAGCAGCCTTTTTAACACTGAAGCTTTCTTT.

V usage is TRBV4-1 and J usage is TRBJ2-7; D call uncertain. Germline values: CDR1 MGHRA, CDR2 YSYEKL. This CDR3 region has 17 residues. V was shortened by 0 bases and J by 2 bases, with 17 bases between the two germline ends. CDR3 amino acids: CASSQDHPSGRTYEQYF. The CDR3 bases are TGCGCCAGCAGCCAAGATCACCCATCAGGCCGTACCTACGAGCAGTACTTC.

This clone occurred once. This chain links TRBV7-8 with TRBJ2-2; TRBD1 might be the D (6 bases). This CDR3 is 16 amino acids long. Trimming left V 1 base short and J 5 bases short, with 14 bases between. Germline loops: CDR1 SGHVS, CDR2 FQNEAQ. DNA for the CDR3: TGTGCCAGCAGCTTAGTGGGAACAGGGAATACCGGGGAGCTGTTTTTT. It encodes CASSLVGTGNTGELFF.

The chain carries TRBV6-5 and TRBJ1-5; the match to TRBD1 covers 7 bases. V dropped 6 bases and J dropped 3; count of bases not matched to a gene: 2. The CDR3 is 13 residues long. Germline V lookup: CDR1 MNHEY, CDR2 SVGAGI. The CDR3 DNA sequence: TGTGCCAGCAGAACAGGGGCCAATCAGCCCCAGCATTTT. This gives the protein CASRTGANQPQHF.

The chain uses TRBV5-1 and TRBJ1-1, with a tentative D call TRBD1 (6 bases). V lost 7 bases to trimming and J lost 3 bases, with 19 bases between them. Looked up from germline, CDR1 is SGHRS and CDR2 is YFSETQ. The CDR3 is made up of 15 amino acids. CDR3 residues: CASGRTGAGDTEAFF. CDR3 nucleotides: TGCGCCAGCGGACGGACGGGCGCAGGGGACACTGAAGCTTTCTTT.

This clone was detected only once. The J gene is TRBJ2-3, the V gene TRBV18, with D maybe TRBD2 (6 bases). The germline V and J ends were trimmed by 5 bases and 0 bases, with 6 bases remaining between them. The CDR3 contains 13 residues. The germline V gene has CDR1 KGHSH and CDR2 LQKENI. CDR3 DNA: TGTGCCAGCTCAGGGACTAGCACAGATACGCAGTATTTT. The encoded protein is CASSGTSTDTQYF.

The chain joins TRBV7-6 to TRBJ2-7; 7 bases fit TRBD2. This CDR3 has 12 amino acids. V was clipped by 2 bases and J by 6 bases; unmatched bases: 1. CDR1 and CDR2 from the germline V gene are SGHVS and FNYEAQ. This chain's CDR3 is CASSLREGEQYF. The CDR3 DNA reads TGTGCCAGCAGCTTAAGGGAGGGCGAGCAGTACTTC.

The chain recombines TRBV6-5 with TRBJ1-4; D remains unclear. The CDR3 is made up of 15 amino acids. Trimming cost V 6 bases and J 3 bases, with 14 bases left between them. Germline V gene lookup returns CDR1 MNHEY and CDR2 SVGAGI. The CDR3 region is CASRKEGRANEKLFF. The CDR3 bases are TGTGCCAGCAGGAAGGAGGGAAGAGCTAATGAAAAACTGTTTTTT.

V is TRBV24-1 and J is TRBJ2-1; D is ambiguous. CDR1 KGHDR and CDR2 SFDVKD come from the germline V gene. This CDR3 has 13 residues. The germline V and J ends were trimmed by 3 bases and 7 bases, with 9 bases remaining between them. CDR3 DNA sequence: TGTGCCACCAGTGATCGAGGATTAAATGAGCAGTTCTTC. Translation gives CATSDRGLNEQFF.

The J gene is TRBJ2-1, the V gene TRBV18; 7 nucleotides agree with TRBD2. The CDR3 consists of 14 residues. Trimming cost V 5 bases and J 8 bases; bases outside gene matches: 9. Germline V gene data show CDR1 as KGHSH and CDR2 as LQKENI. The CDR3 region is CASSTIRGRDEQFF. In nucleotides, the CDR3 is TGTGCCAGCTCAACCATACGAGGGAGGGATGAGCAGTTCTTC.

The chain links TRBV5-5 to TRBJ1-2; maybe TRBD1 (5 bases). V was clipped by 4 bases and J by 4 bases, with 8 bases between them. Germline V gene data show CDR1 as SGHKS and CDR2 as YYEKEE (reference sequence). This CDR3 contains 12 residues. CDR3 DNA: TGTGCCAGCAGCATTGGGGCCTATGGCTACACCTTC. Translation: CASSIGAYGYTF. Full variable domain (missing parts from reference TRBV5-5 and TRBJ1-2): DAGVTQSPTHLIKTRGQQVTLRCSPISGHKSVSWYQQVLGQGPQFIFQYYEKEERGRGNFPDRFSARQFPNYSSELNVNALLLGDSALYLCASSIGAYGYTFGSGTRLTVV.

The J gene is TRBJ1-1, the V gene TRBV19; 9 nucleotides align to TRBD1. Germline trimming cut 5 bases from V and 3 bases from J; bases unmatched to any gene: 10. This CDR3 comprises 16 residues. CDR1 LNHDA and CDR2 SQIVND come from the germline V gene (reference sequence). CDR3 sequence (DNA): TGTGCCAGTAGTGCCCACAGGGGGCTTGGAGACACTGAAGCTTTCTTT. Translating it yields CASSAHRGLGDTEAFF.

V and J are TRBV4-1 and TRBJ1-4; D not certain. The V end was cut by 1 base, the J end by 8 bases, with 8 bases between. The CDR3 spans 13 residues. Germline V CDR1 and CDR2: MGHRA, YSYEKL. The CDR3 sequence is CASSQVGGEKLFF. CDR3 bases: TGCGCCAGCAGCCAAGTAGGCGGGGAAAAACTGTTTTTT.

V and J are TRBV11-2 and TRBJ1-2, with 8 bases that match TRBD1. The CDR3 is 15 amino acids. The germline V gene encodes CDR1 SGHAT and CDR2 FQNNGV. Trimming cost V 4 bases and J 2 bases; bases outside gene matches: 6. CDR3: CASSSSWTGNYGYTF. The CDR3 DNA is TGTGCCAGCAGCTCTTCCTGGACAGGGAACTATGGCTACACCTTC.

On this clone: This CDR3 is also generated by other DNA sequences in the sample. V is TRBV18 and J is TRBJ1-5; D is unresolved. Trimming shortened V by 1 base and J by 7 bases, and 8 bases separated the two germline ends. Looked up from germline, CDR1 is KGHSH and CDR2 is LQKENI. CDR3 length: 13 amino acids. The DNA for the CDR3 is TGTGCCAGCTCACCACAGGGAGGGCAGCCCCAGCATTTT. Residues: CASSPQGGQPQHF.

The rearrangement uses TRBV6-2 or TRBV6-3 and TRBJ2-1, with D maybe TRBD1 (5 bases). V was pared by 2 bases and J by 6 bases, with 11 bases between. The CDR3 length is 14 residues. The germline gives CDR1 MNHEY, CDR2 SVGEGT. The CDR3 DNA reads TGTGCCAGCAGTTACCCCGCTAGGGGCAATGAGCAGTTCTTC. Translation gives CASSYPARGNEQFF.

The chain employs TRBV5-8 and TRBJ1-5, with 7 bases identical to TRBD1. The CDR3 loop spans 13 amino acids. Looked up from germline, CDR1 is SGHTS and CDR2 is YDEGEE. After removal of 6 bases from V and 7 bases from J, the junction contained 7 bases not matched to a gene. The CDR3 sequence is CASNPQGYQPQHF. Written as DNA, the CDR3 is TGTGCCAGCAACCCACAGGGGTACCAGCCCCAGCATTTT.

The chain couples TRBV7-2 to TRBJ2-3, with 7 bases aligning to TRBD2. From germline, CDR1 is SGHTA and CDR2 FQGNSA. The V and J ends lost 4 bases and 2 bases, in that order; junction bases with no gene match: 15. The CDR3 consists of 18 residues. The CDR3 sequence is CASSSPAPAGISTDTQYF. Here the CDR3 DNA reads TGTGCCAGCAGCTCCCCGGCCCCAGCGGGGATATCCACAGATACGCAGTATTTT.

The gene calls are TRBV5-1 and TRBJ2-1, with D perhaps matching TRBD2 (6 bases). Between the trimmed V and J ends, which lost 2 bases and 9 bases, there was a span of 15 bases. This CDR3 spans 14 amino acids. CDR1 is SGHRS and CDR2 is YFSETQ in the germline V gene. Written as DNA, the CDR3 is TGCGCCAGCAGCTTAGGAGGGAGTTTGATTGAGCAGTTCTTC. As protein: CASSLGGSLIEQFF.

The rearrangement joins TRBV7-9 to TRBJ1-6; TRBD1 matches 10 bases. Looked up from germline, CDR1 is SEHNR and CDR2 is FQNEAQ (reference sequence). There are 14 residues in the CDR3. The junction had 6 bases not matched to a gene; V was cut back by 2 bases and J by 14 bases. Here the CDR3 DNA reads TGTGCCAGCAGCTTACAGGACAGGGGGGGATCCCTCCACTTT. Encoded protein: CASSLQDRGGSLHF.